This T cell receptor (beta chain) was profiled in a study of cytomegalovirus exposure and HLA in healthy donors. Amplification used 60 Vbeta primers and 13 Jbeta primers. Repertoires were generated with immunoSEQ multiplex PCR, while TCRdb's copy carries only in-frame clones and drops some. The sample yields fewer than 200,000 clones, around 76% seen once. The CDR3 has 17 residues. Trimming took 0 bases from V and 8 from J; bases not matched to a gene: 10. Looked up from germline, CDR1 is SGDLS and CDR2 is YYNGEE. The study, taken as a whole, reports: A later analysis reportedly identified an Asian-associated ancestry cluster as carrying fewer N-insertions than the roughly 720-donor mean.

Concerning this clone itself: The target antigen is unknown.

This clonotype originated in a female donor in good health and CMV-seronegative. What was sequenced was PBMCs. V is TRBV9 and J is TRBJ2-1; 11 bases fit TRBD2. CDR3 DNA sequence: TGTGCCAGCAGCGTAGATGCGACTAGCGGGGCTAGGGATGAGCAGTTCTTC. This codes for CASSVDATSGARDEQFF.